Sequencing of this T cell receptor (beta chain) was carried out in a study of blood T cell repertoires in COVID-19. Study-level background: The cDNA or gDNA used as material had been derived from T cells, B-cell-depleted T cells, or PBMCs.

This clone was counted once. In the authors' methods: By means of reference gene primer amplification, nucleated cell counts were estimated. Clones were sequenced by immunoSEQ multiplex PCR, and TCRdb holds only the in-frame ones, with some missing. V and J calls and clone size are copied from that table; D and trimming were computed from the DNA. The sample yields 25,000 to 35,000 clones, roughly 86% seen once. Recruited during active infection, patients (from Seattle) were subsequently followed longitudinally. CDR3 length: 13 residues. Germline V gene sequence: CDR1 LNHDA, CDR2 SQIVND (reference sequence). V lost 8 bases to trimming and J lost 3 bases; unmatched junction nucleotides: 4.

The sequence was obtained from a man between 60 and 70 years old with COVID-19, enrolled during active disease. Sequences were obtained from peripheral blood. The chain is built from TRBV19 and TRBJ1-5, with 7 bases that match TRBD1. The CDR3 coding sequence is TGTGCCAGTGCCGGGACAGACAATCAGCCCCAGCATTTT. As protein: CASAGTDNQPQHF.